Below, 25 T cell receptor beta chains from the same sample are listed, as sequenced in a study of shared clonotypes between healthy human individuals. Method: immunoSEQ multiplex PCR; TCRdb's copy keeps in-frame clones and lacks some. This sample carries some 350,000 clones, under 80% of them seen once, and the ten largest clones take 10%. The sample consisted of memory CD4+ T cells sorted from blood. As for subset: CD45RA-negative fraction. The receptors here all came from a young man in good health.

The V and J genes are TRBV19 and TRBJ1-1; D is unresolved. In germline, CDR1 is LNHDA, CDR2 SQIVND (reference sequence). Trimming took 4 bases from V and 4 from J, leaving 10 bases between them. This CDR3 spans 13 amino acids. The CDR3 here is CASSKSQITEAFF. DNA of the CDR3: TGTGCCAGTAGTAAGAGTCAGATCACTGAAGCTTTCTTT.

The chain has TRBV18 and TRBJ2-2; D is possibly TRBD2 (5 bases). CDR3 length equals 15 residues. Between the trimmed V and J ends, which lost 3 bases and 7 bases, there was a span of 15 bases. Germline CDR1 is KGHSH and CDR2 is LQKENI. CDR3 sequence: CASSPDGKTNGELFF. For the CDR3, the DNA is TGTGCCAGCTCACCGGACGGGAAAACAAACGGGGAGCTGTTTTTT.

The CDR3 spells CAWSGQGRAQGEAFF. CDR3 sequence (DNA): TGTGCCTGGAGTGGACAGGGTAGAGCGCAAGGTGAAGCTTTCTTT. The chain uses TRBV30 and TRBJ1-1, with 7 bases fitting TRBD1. The CDR3 consists of 15 residues. Germline CDR1 GTSNPN, CDR2 SVGIG (reference sequence). Trimming took 1 base from V and 7 from J; bases not matched to a gene: 12.

The genes are TRBV4-3 and TRBJ2-2; tentatively, D is TRBD1 (6 bases). The CDR3 is 13 residues long. Germline loops: CDR1 LGHNA, CDR2 YSLEER. V was pared by 4 bases and J by 6 bases, with 9 bases between. The CDR3 DNA sequence: TGCGCCAGCAGCCCCAGGGGTTCCGGGGAGCTGTTTTTT. This encodes CASSPRGSGELFF.

The chain employs TRBV11-3 and TRBJ2-2; TRBD1 matches at 9 bases. With V trimmed by 4 bases and J by 6 bases, 9 bases remained unmatched. This CDR3 has 16 amino acids. Germline V gene sequence: CDR1 SGHNT, CDR2 YENEEA. The CDR3 protein is CASSSPGQGIAGELFF. As DNA, the CDR3 is TGTGCCAGCAGCTCACCGGGACAGGGAATCGCCGGGGAGCTGTTTTTT.

The chain joins TRBV5-1 to TRBJ2-1, with TRBD2 matching 7 bases. Germline V CDR1 and CDR2: SGHRS, YFSETQ. The CDR3 is made up of 15 amino acids. Trimming cost V 3 bases and J 9 bases; bases outside gene matches: 12. The CDR3 DNA is TGCGCCAGCAGCTACGTTCTAGCGGAGCAAAGTGAGCAGTTCTTC. Its translation is CASSYVLAEQSEQFF.

This clone was seen a single time. J is TRBJ2-2 and V is TRBV27; the D is unclear. The CDR3 is 15 amino acids. CDR1 and CDR2 (germline): MNHEY, SMNVEV (reference sequence). V lost 4 bases and J lost 0, with 9 bases in between. CDR3 sequence: CASSYGVSNTGELFF. The CDR3 DNA sequence: TGTGCCAGCAGTTATGGTGTCTCGAACACCGGGGAGCTGTTTTTT.

This clone has only one observation. The chain employs TRBV27 and TRBJ1-5; D might be TRBD1 (6 bases). CDR1 is MNHEY and CDR2 is SMNVEV in the germline V gene (reference sequence). This CDR3 comprises 15 residues. V gave up 5 bases and J gave up 3 bases, with 14 bases separating them. As DNA, the CDR3 is TGTGCCAGCAGTAATCTGGACAGAACCAATCAGCCCCAGCATTTT. Its translation: CASSNLDRTNQPQHF.

This clone was seen only a few times. The V and J genes are TRBV6-6 and TRBJ1-5; TRBD1 matches at 8 bases. V lost 0 bases, J lost 2 bases, and 3 bases stayed unmatched. The length of the CDR3 is 16 residues. Per the germline V gene, CDR1 is MNHNY and CDR2 is SVGAGI (reference sequence). In DNA form, the CDR3 reads TGTGCCAGCAGTTACTCGAGGGGACAGGGCAATCAGCCCCAGCATTTT. Protein product: CASSYSRGQGNQPQHF.

In its sample, this clone was seen many times. This chain uses TRBV18 with TRBJ2-3; D not certain. Trimming left V 3 bases short and J 4 bases short, with 5 bases between. The CDR3 has 12 amino acids. Germline CDR1 and CDR2: KGHSH and LQKENI. CDR3 amino acids: CASSPLSDTQYF. CDR3 in DNA: TGTGCCAGCTCACCCTTGTCAGATACGCAGTATTTT.

V and J are TRBV5-5 and TRBJ1-2; D not certain. Germline CDR1 is SGHKS and CDR2 is YYEKEE (reference sequence). The CDR3 spans 13 residues. The V and J ends lost 0 bases and 1 base respectively, with 4 bases between them. DNA of the CDR3: TGTGCCAGCAGCTTGGCCAGTAACTATGGCTACACCTTC. This translates into CASSLASNYGYTF.

The chain joins TRBV4-2 to TRBJ2-3, with D uncertain. The CDR3 contains 15 residues. Trimming shortened V by 0 bases and J by 7 bases, and 14 bases separated the two germline ends. Germline loops: CDR1 LGHNA, CDR2 YNFKEQ. CDR3 loop: CASSQEQGGGHTQYF. The DNA for the CDR3 is TGTGCCAGCAGCCAAGAGCAAGGCGGTGGTCATACGCAGTATTTT.

The genes are TRBV2 and TRBJ2-1; D is possibly TRBD1 (5 bases). V was cut by 6 bases and J by 6 bases, with 18 bases left in between. The CDR3 has 15 amino acids. Germline lookup yields CDR1 SNHLY and CDR2 FYNNEI. CDR3 loop: CASRDTGFGGNEQFF. Here the CDR3 DNA reads TGTGCCAGCAGGGACACAGGATTCGGTGGCAATGAGCAGTTCTTC.

The V call is TRBV6-6, the J call TRBJ2-5; the match to TRBD1 covers 7 bases. The CDR3 has 12 residues. After removal of 7 bases from V and 5 bases from J, the junction contained 4 bases not matched to a gene. Germline CDR1 reads MNHNY; CDR2 reads SVGAGI (reference sequence). Written as DNA, the CDR3 is TGTGCCAGCAAAAGACAGGGCGAGACCCAGTACTTC. Protein sequence: CASKRQGETQYF.

The V and J genes are TRBV25-1 and TRBJ1-6; 7 bases match TRBD1. With 4 bases clipped from V and 8 bases from J, the junction kept 8 bases outside the gene matches. CDR3 size: 15 residues. Per the germline V gene, CDR1 is MGHDK and CDR2 is SYGVNS. As DNA, the CDR3 is TGTGCCAGCAGTGCACACAGGGGCCGCGATTCACCCCTCCACTTT. Its translation is CASSAHRGRDSPLHF.

The CDR3 here is CASRASGMVNTGELFF. The CDR3 region has the DNA TGTGCCAGCCGGGCTAGCGGGATGGTTAACACCGGGGAGCTGTTTTTT. The chain employs TRBV7-2 and TRBJ2-2, with TRBD2 matching over 9 bases. Germline assignment: CDR1 SGHTA and CDR2 FQGNSA. The CDR3 is 16 residues long. The V gene end was trimmed by 8 bases and the J gene end by 2 bases; junction bases not matched to a gene: 9.

The chain couples TRBV2 to TRBJ1-1; no clear D. Between the trimmed V and J ends, which lost 7 bases and 1 base, there was a span of 10 bases. Germline loops: CDR1 SNHLY, CDR2 FYNNEI. The CDR3 covers 13 residues. The CDR3 nucleotides are TGTGCCAGCACAACGGCGTCGAACACTGAAGCTTTCTTT. This translates into CASTTASNTEAFF.

This chain links TRBV19 with TRBJ1-5, with a weak D call TRBD1 (5 bases). The CDR3 spans 13 residues. The V gene's germline CDR1 is LNHDA and CDR2 SQIVND (reference sequence). Trimming removed 3 bases from V and 5 bases from J, with 8 bases in between. The CDR3 DNA is TGTGCCAGTAGTATGGGGCCACATCAGCCCCAGCATTTT. Amino acid sequence: CASSMGPHQPQHF.

This chain connects TRBV19 to TRBJ2-3, with TRBD2 matching over 13 bases. The junction had 2 bases not matched to a gene; V was cut back by 4 bases and J by 4 bases. This CDR3 contains 15 residues. From germline, CDR1 is LNHDA and CDR2 SQIVND (reference sequence). This chain's CDR3 is CASSKGLAGADTQYF. The DNA for the CDR3 is TGTGCCAGTAGTAAAGGACTAGCGGGAGCAGATACGCAGTATTTT. Together with reference TRBV19 and TRBJ2-3, the CDR3 gives the full variable domain: DGGITQSPKYLFRKEGQNVTLSCEQNLNHDAMYWYRQDPGQGLRLIYYSQIVNDFQKGDIAEGYSVSREKKESFPLTVTSAQKNPTAFYLCASSKGLAGADTQYFGPGTRLTVL.

The chain couples TRBV4-1 to TRBJ2-5, with D maybe TRBD2 (6 bases). This CDR3 has 14 residues. Germline CDR1 and CDR2: MGHRA and YSYEKL. With 4 bases removed from V and 1 base from J, the gap between germline ends came to 10 bases. The CDR3 DNA is TGCGCCAGCAGCCCCGCGGGGACCCAAGAGACCCAGTACTTC. Its protein product is CASSPAGTQETQYF.

V and J are TRBV7-9 and TRBJ2-5, with D unclear. Germline CDR1 reads SEHNR; CDR2 reads FQNEAQ (reference sequence). The CDR3 length is 15 residues. The ends were cut back, 1 base at V and 4 bases at J, with 13 bases in the middle. The CDR3 reads CASSLGTIAGETQYF. Written as DNA, the CDR3 is TGTGCCAGCAGCTTAGGTACAATCGCCGGAGAGACCCAGTACTTC.

This sequence joins TRBV19 and TRBJ2-5, with 9 bases matching TRBD1. The CDR3 has 15 residues. Germline V gene sequence: CDR1 LNHDA, CDR2 SQIVND (reference sequence). Trimming cost V 5 bases and J 5 bases; bases outside gene matches: 9. Here the CDR3 reads CASSPGTGRRETQYF. The CDR3 DNA sequence: TGTGCCAGTAGTCCCGGGACAGGGAGAAGGGAGACCCAGTACTTC.

This chain uses TRBV28 with TRBJ2-7, with 7 positions matching TRBD1. CDR3 size: 16 residues. Per germline, CDR1 MDHEN and CDR2 SYDVKM. The junction had 15 bases not matched to a gene; V was cut back by 4 bases and J by 6 bases. The CDR3 sequence is CASSSSDRVYSSEQYF. CDR3 DNA sequence: TGTGCCAGCAGTTCTTCTGACAGGGTCTATTCCAGCGAGCAGTACTTC.

V gene TRBV7-9 combines with J gene TRBJ2-5, with 14 bases matching TRBD2. Germline CDR1 reads SEHNR; CDR2 reads FQNEAQ (reference sequence). CDR3 length: 16 amino acids. J lost 5 bases, V lost 5 bases, and 7 bases had no gene match. The CDR3 DNA is TGTGCCAGCAGCAGGGGACTAGCGGGAGTTTCCGAGACCCAGTACTTC. Translating it yields CASSRGLAGVSETQYF.

The CDR3: CASSSRQGYTGELFF. DNA of the CDR3: TGTGCCAGCAGTTCCCGTCAGGGTTACACCGGGGAGCTGTTTTTT. V gene TRBV6-1 combines with J gene TRBJ2-2, with D perhaps TRBD1 (5 bases). The germline CDR1 and CDR2 sequences are MNHNS and SASEGT. V lost 5 bases and J 3 bases, leaving 13 bases between the germline ends. The CDR3 runs 15 residues.